The TCR beta chain described here comes from a study of blood T cell repertoires in COVID-19. Study-wide context: Spain, Italy and the United States supplied samples that represented acute and convalescent COVID-19.

The protocol was immunoSEQ multiplex PCR, while the TCRdb copy is restricted to in-frame clones and leaves out a portion. Altogether some 200,000 clones are present, about nine tenths being singletons, with the ten largest covering around 3.5%. The trim removed 3 bases at V and 7 bases at J, leaving 7 bases unmatched. The CDR3 consists of 14 residues. Germline CDR1 and CDR2: SGHRS and YFSETQ. The sample comprised PBMCs or T cells enriched from blood (not recorded which). The origin of this receptor is a woman in her forties with acute COVID-19. The chain combines TRBV5-1 with TRBJ1-2; TRBD1 matches 9 bases. The CDR3 DNA sequence: TGCGCCAGCAGCTGGGGACAGGGCGACGGTGGCTACACCTTC. Translated: CASSWGQGDGGYTF.